The 18 T cell receptor beta chains in this list originate from one sample, sequenced in a study of shared clonotypes between healthy human individuals. Clones were sequenced by immunoSEQ multiplex PCR, and TCRdb holds only the in-frame ones, with some missing. The table lists about 1 million clones, about three quarters of them singletons. Material: memory CD4+ T cells sorted from blood. Subset described: CD45RA-negative fraction. All receptors come from a man aged 18 to 30 in good health.

The chain employs TRBV2 and TRBJ1-4, with TRBD1 matching 7 bases. V lost 6 bases to trimming and J lost 5 bases; unmatched junction nucleotides: 9. CDR1 is SNHLY and CDR2 is FYNNEI in the germline V gene. CDR3 length: 15 residues. The chain's CDR3 is CASREQGRLNEKLFF. The CDR3 bases are TGTGCCAGCAGAGAACAGGGGCGCCTGAATGAAAAACTGTTTTTT.

This chain links TRBV5-6 with TRBJ1-2; tentatively, D is TRBD1 (6 bases). The CDR3 has 14 amino acids. CDR1 and CDR2 (germline): SGHDT, YYEEEE. The V gene lost 6 bases and the J gene lost 7 bases, with 19 bases spanning the gap. For the CDR3, the DNA is TGTGCCAGCACCTTACAGGGAATTTACCTTGGCTACACCTTC. Translated, it gives CASTLQGIYLGYTF.

The table lists this clone with a few counts. At the DNA level, this CDR3 is encoded by other sequences in the same sample as well. The gene calls are TRBV7-9 and TRBJ1-1, with a tentative D call TRBD1 (6 bases). The V end was cut by 5 bases, the J end by 2 bases, with 15 bases between. The length of the CDR3 is 15 residues. Per germline, CDR1 SEHNR and CDR2 FQNEAQ (reference sequence). CDR3 bases: TGTGCCAGCAGCCCCAGGGGAGTAGCAAACACTGAAGCTTTCTTT. This codes for CASSPRGVANTEAFF.

This clone was observed at least ten times. The chain couples TRBV2 to TRBJ2-7, with D possibly being TRBD1 (5 bases). From germline, CDR1 is SNHLY and CDR2 FYNNEI. Trimming cost V 4 bases and J 6 bases, with 7 bases left between them. This CDR3 comprises 11 residues. In DNA form, the CDR3 reads TGTGCCAGCAGTGGCAGGGTCGAGCAGTACTTC. This translates into CASSGRVEQYF.

The V and J genes are TRBV7-2 and TRBJ2-2; 8 nucleotides agree with TRBD2. CDR3 length: 17 residues. With 9 bases clipped from V and 5 bases from J, the junction kept 17 bases outside the gene matches. Germline lookup yields CDR1 SGHTA and CDR2 FQGNSA. CDR3 DNA: TGTGCCAGTACCAACGGCCCAGCGGGAGTTGCTACCGGGGAGCTGTTTTTT. Translating gives CASTNGPAGVATGELFF.

The chain uses TRBV6-1 and TRBJ1-1; no definite D call. The CDR3 sequence is 9 residues long. Trimming pared 3 bases from V and 11 bases from J, leaving 4 bases between. The V gene's germline CDR1 is MNHNS and CDR2 SASEGT. As DNA, the CDR3 is TGTGCCAGCAGTGATACGGCTTTCTTT. It is translated as CASSDTAFF.

This chain links TRBV7-2 with TRBJ2-5; TRBD1 matches at 8 bases. CDR1 SGHTA and CDR2 FQGNSA come from the germline V gene. V dropped 5 bases and J dropped 5; count of bases not matched to a gene: 7. The CDR3 loop spans 14 amino acids. The CDR3 reads CASSQNRGEETQYF. CDR3 DNA sequence: TGTGCCAGCAGCCAGAACAGGGGGGAGGAGACCCAGTACTTC.

This chain joins TRBV11-2 and TRBJ2-3, with 9 bases that match TRBD1. This CDR3 region has 17 residues. Germline V CDR1 and CDR2: SGHAT, FQNNGV. The junction had 13 bases not matched to a gene; V was cut back by 6 bases and J by 3 bases. As DNA, the CDR3 is TGTGCCAGCAGTCCGAACTCCGGGACAGGGAGAACAGATACGCAGTATTTT. Translation: CASSPNSGTGRTDTQYF. Variable domain in full (rest from reference TRBV11-2 and TRBJ2-3): EAGVAQSPRYKIIEKRQSVAFWCNPISGHATLYWYQQILGQGPKLLIQFQNNGVVDDSQLPKDRFSAERLKGVDSTLKIQPAKLEDSAVYLCASSPNSGTGRTDTQYFGPGTRLTVL.

With regard to this clone: Other DNA sequences in the same sample also yield this CDR3. The rearrangement uses TRBV9 and TRBJ1-3; unclear D gene. V was shortened by 3 bases and J by 4 bases, with 8 bases between the two germline ends. Per germline, CDR1 SGDLS and CDR2 YYNGEE. The CDR3 extends over 13 amino acids. The CDR3 region has the DNA TGTGCCAGCAGCGCAAATTCAGGAAACACCATATATTTT. As protein: CASSANSGNTIYF. Variable domain in full (rest from reference TRBV9 and TRBJ1-3): DSGVTQTPKHLITATGQRVTLRCSPRSGDLSVYWYQQSLDQGLQFLIQYYNGEERAKGNILERFSAQQFPDLHSELNLSSLELGDSALYFCASSANSGNTIYFGEGSWLTVV.

This clone has a single count. J is TRBJ2-1 and V is TRBV28; D gene ambiguous. CDR3 length: 12 residues. CDR1 is MDHEN, CDR2 SYDVKM, per germline. V lost 8 bases to trimming and J lost 0 bases, with 5 bases between them. CDR3 loop: CASRLSYNEQFF. As DNA, the CDR3 is TGTGCCAGCCGACTCTCCTACAATGAGCAGTTCTTC.

In this sample, this clone turned up a few times. V usage is TRBV2 and J usage is TRBJ2-7, with D uncertain. The germline CDR1 and CDR2 sequences are SNHLY and FYNNEI. There are 11 residues in the CDR3. V was pared by 2 bases and J by 6 bases, with 5 bases between. The CDR3 is CASSEKREQYF. The CDR3 DNA sequence: TGTGCCAGCAGTGAAAAGCGCGAGCAGTACTTC.

The chain joins TRBV6-1 to TRBJ2-7; D might be TRBD1 or TRBD2, each matching 5 bases. This CDR3 region has 14 residues. Germline V lookup: CDR1 MNHNS, CDR2 SASEGT. The V and J ends lost 5 bases and 5 bases respectively, with 16 bases between them. CDR3 loop: CASSSGHNRDEQYF. In nucleotides, the CDR3 is TGTGCCAGCAGTTCGGGGCACAACCGGGACGAGCAGTACTTC.

The chain carries TRBV5-1 and TRBJ1-2; unclear D gene. The CDR3 consists of 13 residues. Germline V lookup: CDR1 SGHRS, CDR2 YFSETQ. The V and J ends lost 0 bases and 0 bases respectively, with 3 bases between them. This CDR3 is CASSLGTNYGYTF. In DNA, the CDR3 is TGCGCCAGCAGCTTGGGAACTAACTATGGCTACACCTTC. Full variable domain (remainder filled in from reference TRBV5-1 and TRBJ1-2): KAGVTQTPRYLIKTRGQQVTLSCSPISGHRSVSWYQQTPGQGLQFLFEYFSETQRNKGNFPGRFSGRQFSNSRSEMNVSTLELGDSALYLCASSLGTNYGYTFGSGTRLTVV.

This clone has just a few counts. The chain employs TRBV19 and TRBJ1-1; D is unclear. This CDR3 has 15 residues. Germline lookup yields CDR1 LNHDA and CDR2 SQIVND (reference sequence). V dropped 6 bases and J dropped 1 base, with 15 bases sitting between them. The CDR3 reads CASRVGGNGNTEAFF. The DNA of the CDR3 is TGTGCCAGTAGGGTCGGTGGTAATGGGAACACTGAAGCTTTCTTT.

This clone was counted only a few times. V is TRBV28 and J is TRBJ1-2; D perhaps matches TRBD1 (5 bases). V dropped 0 bases and J dropped 3 bases, with 20 bases sitting between them. CDR1 is MDHEN and CDR2 is SYDVKM in the germline V gene. The CDR3 loop spans 18 amino acids. This chain's CDR3 is CASSLWQWAGQVDYGYTF. CDR3 nucleotides: TGTGCCAGCAGTTTATGGCAGTGGGCAGGGCAGGTTGACTATGGCTACACCTTC.

J is TRBJ2-1 and V is TRBV25-1, with TRBD1 matching 7 bases. Germline values: CDR1 MGHDK, CDR2 SYGVNS. The CDR3 extends over 16 amino acids. V gave up 4 bases and J gave up 3 bases; unmatched junction bases: 9. This CDR3 reads CASSVPTGQNYNEQFF. CDR3 nucleotide sequence: TGTGCCAGCAGTGTCCCCACGGGACAGAACTACAATGAGCAGTTCTTC.

This sequence joins TRBV2 and TRBJ2-1; maybe TRBD1 (6 bases). Germline V gene lookup returns CDR1 SNHLY and CDR2 FYNNEI. V lost 7 bases and J 5 bases, leaving 21 bases between the germline ends. The CDR3 is 16 amino acids. The CDR3 nucleotides read TGTGCCAGCATAGGAAGCAGGGGTGGGTCCAACAATGAGCAGTTCTTC. Its protein product is CASIGSRGGSNNEQFF. The full variable domain, in which reference TRBV2 and TRBJ2-1 provide the parts outside the CDR3, is EPEVTQTPSHQVTQMGQEVILRCVPISNHLYFYWYRQILGQKVEFLVSFYNNEISEKSEIFDDQFSVERPDGSNFTLKIRSTKLEDSAMYFCASIGSRGGSNNEQFFGPGTRLTVL.

The rearrangement joins TRBV27 to TRBJ2-3, with 8 positions matching TRBD2. The CDR3 extends over 13 amino acids. V dropped 4 bases and J dropped 8; count of bases not matched to a gene: 5. The germline V gene has CDR1 MNHEY and CDR2 SMNVEV (reference sequence). CDR3 DNA sequence: TGTGCCAGCAGTTCCACTAGCGGCGGTACGCAGTATTTT. Protein: CASSSTSGGTQYF.